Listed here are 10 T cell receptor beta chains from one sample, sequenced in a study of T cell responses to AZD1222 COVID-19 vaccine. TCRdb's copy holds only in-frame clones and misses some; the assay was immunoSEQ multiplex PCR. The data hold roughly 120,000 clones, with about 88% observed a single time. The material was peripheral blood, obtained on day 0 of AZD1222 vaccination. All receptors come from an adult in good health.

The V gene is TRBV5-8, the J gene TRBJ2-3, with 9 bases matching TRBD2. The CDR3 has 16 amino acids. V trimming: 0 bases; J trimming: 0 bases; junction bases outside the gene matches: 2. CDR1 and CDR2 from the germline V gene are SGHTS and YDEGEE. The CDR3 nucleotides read TGTGCCAGCAGCTTGGGACTAGCGGAAAGCACAGATACGCAGTATTTT. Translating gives CASSLGLAESTDTQYF. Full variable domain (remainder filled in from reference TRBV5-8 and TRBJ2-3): EAGVTQSPTHLIKTRGQQATLRCSPISGHTSVYWYQQALGLGLQFLLWYDEGEERNRGNFPPRFSGRQFPNYSSELNVNALELEDSALYLCASSLGLAESTDTQYFGPGTRLTVL.

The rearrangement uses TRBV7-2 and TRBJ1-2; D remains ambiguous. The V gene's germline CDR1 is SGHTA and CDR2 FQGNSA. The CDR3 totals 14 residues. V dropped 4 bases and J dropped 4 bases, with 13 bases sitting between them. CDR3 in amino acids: CASSYRGQLYGYTF. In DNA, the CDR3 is TGTGCCAGCAGCTACCGCGGGCAGCTCTATGGCTACACCTTC. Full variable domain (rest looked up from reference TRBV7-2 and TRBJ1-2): GAGVSQSPSNKVTEKGKDVELRCDPISGHTALYWYRQSLGQGLEFLIYFQGNSAPDKSGLPSDRFSAERTGGSVSTLTIQRTQQEDSAVYLCASSYRGQLYGYTFGSGTRLTVV.

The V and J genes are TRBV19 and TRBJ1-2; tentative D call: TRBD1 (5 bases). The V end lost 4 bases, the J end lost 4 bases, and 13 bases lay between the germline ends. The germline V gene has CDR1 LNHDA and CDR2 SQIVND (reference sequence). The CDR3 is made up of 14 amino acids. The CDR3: CASSTGLGPYGYTF. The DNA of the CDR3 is TGTGCCAGTAGTACGGGACTGGGGCCCTATGGCTACACCTTC.

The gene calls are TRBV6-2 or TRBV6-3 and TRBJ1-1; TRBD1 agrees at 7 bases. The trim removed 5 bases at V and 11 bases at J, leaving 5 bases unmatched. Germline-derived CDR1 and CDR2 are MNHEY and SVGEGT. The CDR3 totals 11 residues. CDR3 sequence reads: CASSMRGPAFF. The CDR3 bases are TGTGCCAGCAGTATGAGGGGGCCGGCTTTCTTT.

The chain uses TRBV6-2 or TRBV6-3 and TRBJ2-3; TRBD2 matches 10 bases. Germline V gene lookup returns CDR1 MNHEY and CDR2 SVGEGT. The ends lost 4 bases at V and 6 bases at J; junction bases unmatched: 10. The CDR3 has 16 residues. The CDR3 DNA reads TGTGCCAGCAGTTCAAATAGCGGGGGGCCCCGCGATACGCAGTATTTT. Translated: CASSSNSGGPRDTQYF.

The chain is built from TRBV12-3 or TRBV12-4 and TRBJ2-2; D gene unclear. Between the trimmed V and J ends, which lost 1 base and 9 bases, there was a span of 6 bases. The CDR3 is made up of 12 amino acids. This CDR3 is CASSLGGRELFF. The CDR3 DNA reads TGTGCCAGCAGTTTAGGAGGCCGGGAGCTGTTTTTT.

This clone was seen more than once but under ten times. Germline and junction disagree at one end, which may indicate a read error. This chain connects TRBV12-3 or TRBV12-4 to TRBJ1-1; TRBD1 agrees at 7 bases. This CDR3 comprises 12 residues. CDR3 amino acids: CASSGRDSGLPF. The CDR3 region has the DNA TGTGCCAGCTCGGGCCGGGACAGCGGGCTTCCTTTT.

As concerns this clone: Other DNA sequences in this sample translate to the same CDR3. Here the CDR3 reads CASSLGLSTDTQYF. In nucleotides, the CDR3 is TGTGCCAGCAGCCTGGGACTTAGCACAGATACGCAGTATTTT. This chain uses TRBV7-2 with TRBJ2-3; D is perhaps TRBD2 (6 bases). The V gene lost 5 bases and the J gene lost 0 bases, with 9 bases spanning the gap. Germline values: CDR1 SGHTA, CDR2 FQGNSA. The CDR3 extends over 14 amino acids.

CDR3 sequence reads: CASSIVGQGKTEAFF. The DNA of the CDR3 is TGTGCCAGTAGTATAGTTGGACAGGGAAAAACTGAAGCTTTCTTT. The J gene is TRBJ1-1, the V gene TRBV19; 8 bases are shared with TRBD1. Trimming at V came to 1 base and at J to 5 bases, leaving 6 bases not matched to a gene. There are 15 residues in the CDR3. Germline V gene lookup returns CDR1 LNHDA and CDR2 SQIVND (reference sequence). The variable domain in full, completed from reference TRBV19 and TRBJ1-1, reads DGGITQSPKYLFRKEGQNVTLSCEQNLNHDAMYWYRQDPGQGLRLIYYSQIVNDFQKGDIAEGYSVSREKKESFPLTVTSAQKNPTAFYLCASSIVGQGKTEAFFGQGTRLTVV.

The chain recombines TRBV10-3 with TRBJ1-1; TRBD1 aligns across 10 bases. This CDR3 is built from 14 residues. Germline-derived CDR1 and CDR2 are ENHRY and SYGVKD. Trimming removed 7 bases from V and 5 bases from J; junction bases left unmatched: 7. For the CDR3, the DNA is TGTGCCATCAAGGGGACAGGGGCGAGGACTGAAGCTTTCTTT. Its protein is CAIKGTGARTEAFF.